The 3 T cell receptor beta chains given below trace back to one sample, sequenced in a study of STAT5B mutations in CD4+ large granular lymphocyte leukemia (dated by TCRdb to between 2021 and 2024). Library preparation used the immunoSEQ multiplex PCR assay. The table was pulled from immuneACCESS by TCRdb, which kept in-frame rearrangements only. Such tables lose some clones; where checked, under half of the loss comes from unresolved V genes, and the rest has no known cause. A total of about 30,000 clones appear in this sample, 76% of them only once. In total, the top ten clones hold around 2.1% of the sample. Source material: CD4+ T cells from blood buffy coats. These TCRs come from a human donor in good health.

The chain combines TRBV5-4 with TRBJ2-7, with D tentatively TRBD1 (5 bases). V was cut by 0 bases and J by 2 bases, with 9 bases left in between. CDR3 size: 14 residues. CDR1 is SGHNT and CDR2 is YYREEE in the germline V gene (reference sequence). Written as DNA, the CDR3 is TGTGCCAGCAGCTTGGAGTCAGGGCCCTACGAGCAGTACTTC. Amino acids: CASSLESGPYEQYF.

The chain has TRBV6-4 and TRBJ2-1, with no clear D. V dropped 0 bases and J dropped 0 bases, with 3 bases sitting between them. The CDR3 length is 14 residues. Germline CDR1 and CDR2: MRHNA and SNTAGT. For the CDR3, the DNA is TGTGCCAGCAGTGACTCTCACTCCTACAATGAGCAGTTCTTC. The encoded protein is CASSDSHSYNEQFF.

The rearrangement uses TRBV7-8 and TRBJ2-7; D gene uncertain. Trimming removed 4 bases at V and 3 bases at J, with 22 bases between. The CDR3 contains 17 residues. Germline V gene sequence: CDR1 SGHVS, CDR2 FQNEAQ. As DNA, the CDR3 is TGTGCCAGCAGCTCACAGAGGAGAAGGGTGGAACTCTACGAGCAGTACTTC. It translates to CASSSQRRRVELYEQYF. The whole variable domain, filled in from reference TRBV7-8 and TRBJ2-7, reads GAGVSQSPRYKVAKRGQDVALRCDPISGHVSLFWYQQALGQGPEFLTYFQNEAQLDKSGLPSDRFFAERPEGSVSTLKIQRTQQEDSAVYLCASSSQRRRVELYEQYFGPGTRLTVT.